This entry is about one TCR beta chain. The antigen remains unidentified. This specimen comes from a study of long-term antiretroviral therapy in people with HIV. Version v3.0 of the immunoSEQ assay ran at survey level. Method: immunoSEQ multiplex PCR; TCRdb's copy keeps in-frame clones and lacks some. This sample carries tens of thousands of clones, around 96% of them seen once, and the ten largest clones take 8%. This CDR3 spans 13 amino acids. V was pared by 4 bases and J by 7 bases, with 14 bases between. Germline V gene sequence: CDR1 SGHTA, CDR2 FQGNSA. None of the participants with HIV were treated outside the United States. General study points: HIV repertoire CDR3 lengths ranged less widely than those of controls. Post-ART, diversity grew, though it stayed under transplant donor control levels. Repertoire composition at all time points was dominated by clones that had expanded before ART.

This TCR derives from a man aged 25 to 45 with HIV. Sequenced material: unsorted PBMCs, taken 6 to 6.5 years after starting antiretroviral therapy. The chain joins TRBV7-2 to TRBJ2-7; tentatively, D is TRBD2 (5 bases). CDR3 nucleotides: TGTGCCAGCAGCTCTTTAGCGAAAATGGAGCAGTACTTC. This encodes CASSSLAKMEQYF. Using reference TRBV7-2 and TRBJ2-7 for the parts outside the CDR3, the full variable domain is GAGVSQSPSNKVTEKGKDVELRCDPISGHTALYWYRQSLGQGLEFLIYFQGNSAPDKSGLPSDRFSAERTGGSVSTLTIQRTQQEDSAVYLCASSSLAKMEQYFGPGTRLTVT.